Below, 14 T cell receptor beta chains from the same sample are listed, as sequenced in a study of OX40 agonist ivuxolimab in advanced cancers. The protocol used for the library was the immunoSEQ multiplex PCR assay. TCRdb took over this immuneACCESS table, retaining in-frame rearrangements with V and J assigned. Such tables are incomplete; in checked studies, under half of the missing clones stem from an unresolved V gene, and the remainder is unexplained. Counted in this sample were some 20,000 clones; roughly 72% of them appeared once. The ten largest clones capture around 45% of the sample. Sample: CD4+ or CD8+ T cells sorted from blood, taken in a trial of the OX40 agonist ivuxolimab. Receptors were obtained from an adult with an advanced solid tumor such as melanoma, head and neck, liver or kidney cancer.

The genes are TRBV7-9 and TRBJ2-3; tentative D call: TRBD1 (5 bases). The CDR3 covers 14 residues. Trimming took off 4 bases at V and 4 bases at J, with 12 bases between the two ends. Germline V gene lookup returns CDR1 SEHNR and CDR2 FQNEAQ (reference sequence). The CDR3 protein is CASSYIETADTQYF. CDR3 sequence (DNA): TGTGCCAGCAGCTACATAGAGACAGCAGATACGCAGTATTTT.

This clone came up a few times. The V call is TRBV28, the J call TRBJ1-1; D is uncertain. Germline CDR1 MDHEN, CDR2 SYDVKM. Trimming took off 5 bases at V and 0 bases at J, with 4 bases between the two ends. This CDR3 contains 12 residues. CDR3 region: CASSNMNTEAFF. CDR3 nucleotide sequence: TGTGCCAGCAGTAACATGAACACTGAAGCTTTCTTT.

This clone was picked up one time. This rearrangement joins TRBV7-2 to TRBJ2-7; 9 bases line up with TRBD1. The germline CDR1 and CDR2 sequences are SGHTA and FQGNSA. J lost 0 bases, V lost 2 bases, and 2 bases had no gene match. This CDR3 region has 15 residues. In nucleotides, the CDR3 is TGTGCCAGCAGCTTACAGACAGGGGGCTCCTACGAGCAGTACTTC. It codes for CASSLQTGGSYEQYF.

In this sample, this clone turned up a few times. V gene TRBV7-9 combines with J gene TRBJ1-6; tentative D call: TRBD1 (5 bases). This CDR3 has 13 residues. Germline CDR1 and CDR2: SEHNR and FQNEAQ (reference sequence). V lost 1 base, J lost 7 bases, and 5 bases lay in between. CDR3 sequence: CASSLEGNSPLHF. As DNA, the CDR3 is TGTGCCAGCAGCTTAGAGGGGAATTCACCCCTCCACTTT.

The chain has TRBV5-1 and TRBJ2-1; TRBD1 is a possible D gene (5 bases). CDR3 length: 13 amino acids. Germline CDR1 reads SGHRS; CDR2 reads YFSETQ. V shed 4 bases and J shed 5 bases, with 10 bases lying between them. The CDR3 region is CASSLWTNNEQFF. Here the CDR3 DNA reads TGCGCCAGCAGCCTGTGGACAAACAATGAGCAGTTCTTC.

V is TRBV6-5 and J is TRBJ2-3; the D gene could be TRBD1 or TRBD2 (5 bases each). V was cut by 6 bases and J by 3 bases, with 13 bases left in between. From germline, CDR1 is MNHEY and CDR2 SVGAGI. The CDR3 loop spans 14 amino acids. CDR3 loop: CASRSFWGTDTQYF. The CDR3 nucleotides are TGTGCCAGCAGATCCTTTTGGGGGACAGATACGCAGTATTTT.

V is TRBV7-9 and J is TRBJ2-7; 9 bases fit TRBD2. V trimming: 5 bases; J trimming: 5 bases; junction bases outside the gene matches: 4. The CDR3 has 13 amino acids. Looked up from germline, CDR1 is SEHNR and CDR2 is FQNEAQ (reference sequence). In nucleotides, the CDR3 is TGTGCCAGCAGCGAAATAGCGGGAGACGAGCAGTACTTC. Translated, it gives CASSEIAGDEQYF.

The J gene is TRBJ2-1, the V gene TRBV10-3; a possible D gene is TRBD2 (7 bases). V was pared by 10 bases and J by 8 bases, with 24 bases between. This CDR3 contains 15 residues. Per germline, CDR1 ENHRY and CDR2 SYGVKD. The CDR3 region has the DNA TGTGCCACCCGGCCTCCGGGGGGCCTCAGGGATGAGCAGTTCTTC. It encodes CATRPPGGLRDEQFF.

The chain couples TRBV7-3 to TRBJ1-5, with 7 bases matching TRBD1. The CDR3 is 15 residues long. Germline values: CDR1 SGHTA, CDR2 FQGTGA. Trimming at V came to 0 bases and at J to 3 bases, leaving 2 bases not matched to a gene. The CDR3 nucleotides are TGTGCCAGCAGCTTAACAGGGGGCCCCAATCAGCCCCAGCATTTT. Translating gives CASSLTGGPNQPQHF.

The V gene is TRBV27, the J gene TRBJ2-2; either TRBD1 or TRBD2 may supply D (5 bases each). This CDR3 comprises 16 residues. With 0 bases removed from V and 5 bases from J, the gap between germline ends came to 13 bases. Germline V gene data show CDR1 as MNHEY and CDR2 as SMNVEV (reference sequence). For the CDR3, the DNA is TGTGCCAGCAGTTTATCTCCGAGGGGAGATACCGGGGAGCTGTTTTTT. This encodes CASSLSPRGDTGELFF.

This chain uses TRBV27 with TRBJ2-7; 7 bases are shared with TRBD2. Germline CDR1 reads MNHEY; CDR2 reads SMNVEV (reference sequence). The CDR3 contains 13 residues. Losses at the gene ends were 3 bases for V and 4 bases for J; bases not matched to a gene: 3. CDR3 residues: CASSFPAGYEQYF. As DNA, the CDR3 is TGTGCCAGCAGTTTCCCAGCGGGGTACGAGCAGTACTTC.

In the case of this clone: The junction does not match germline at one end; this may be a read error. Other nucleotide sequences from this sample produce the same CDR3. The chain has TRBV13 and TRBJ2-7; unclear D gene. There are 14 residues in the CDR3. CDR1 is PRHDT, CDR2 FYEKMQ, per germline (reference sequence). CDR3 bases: TGTGCCAGCAGCATAGGGCGCAGTTCCTACGAGCAGTACTTC. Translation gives CASSIGRSSYEQYF.

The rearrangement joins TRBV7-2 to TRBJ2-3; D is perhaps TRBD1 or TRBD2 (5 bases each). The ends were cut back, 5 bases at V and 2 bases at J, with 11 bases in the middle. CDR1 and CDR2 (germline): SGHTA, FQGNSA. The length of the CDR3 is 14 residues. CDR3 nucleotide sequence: TGTGCCAGCAGCCCCCTGGGACCCACAGATACGCAGTATTTT. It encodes CASSPLGPTDTQYF. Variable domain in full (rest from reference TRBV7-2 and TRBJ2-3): GAGVSQSPSNKVTEKGKDVELRCDPISGHTALYWYRQSLGQGLEFLIYFQGNSAPDKSGLPSDRFSAERTGGSVSTLTIQRTQQEDSAVYLCASSPLGPTDTQYFGPGTRLTVL.

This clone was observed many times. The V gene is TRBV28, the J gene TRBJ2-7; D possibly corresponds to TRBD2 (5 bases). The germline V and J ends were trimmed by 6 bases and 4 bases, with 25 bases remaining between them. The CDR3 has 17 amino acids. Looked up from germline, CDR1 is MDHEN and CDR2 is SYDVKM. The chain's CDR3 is CASSHLPLTSTPYEQYF. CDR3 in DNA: TGTGCCAGCAGCCACCTGCCCCTTACTAGTACGCCTTACGAGCAGTACTTC. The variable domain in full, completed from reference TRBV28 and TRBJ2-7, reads DVKVTQSSRYLVKRTGEKVFLECVQDMDHENMFWYRQDPGLGLRLIYFSYDVKMKEKGDIPEGYSVSREKKERFSLILESASTNQTSMYLCASSHLPLTSTPYEQYFGPGTRLTVT.